Sequencing of this T cell receptor beta chain was carried out in a study of blood T cell repertoires in COVID-19 (TCRdb year 2020). Describing the broader study: The collaborator samples originated in the United States, Italy and Spain and spanned the acute and convalescent phases of COVID-19. The material from the prospective study consisted of cDNA or gDNA derived from T cells, B-cell-depleted T cells, or PBMCs. HLA class I and class II types, where available, came from metadata supplied by the sample provider rather than from assay-based typing. The samples were drawn from two sources: the first 160 participants of the ongoing ImmuneRACE study, and approximately 1,300 subjects contributed by 6 global collaborators. The dataset comprised deeply sampled blood TCRbeta repertoires from subjects exposed to, actively infected with, or recovered from COVID-19. Sample metadata almost always included a de-identified subject ID, COVID-19 status, age in years and sex. The repertoires were made available in a free public database intended to serve as a resource for research on the immune response to SARS-CoV-2.

Collaborating institutions collected whole blood in K2EDTA tubes following their own protocols. For TCRbeta analysis, collaborator samples were shipped as frozen whole blood, as isolated PBMCs, or as DNA extracted from either sample type. TCRbeta CDR3 regions were amplified from genomic DNA using the immunoSEQ Assay, a bias-controlled multiplex PCR. The study's own analysis went as follows. The number of nucleated cells in each sample was estimated by amplification of reference gene primers within the assay. To quantify the absolute abundance of each unique TCRbeta CDR3 rearrangement, sequence reads were collapsed and filtered. Productive Simpson clonality was computed per sample as the square root of Simpson's diversity index over productive rearrangements. As stored in TCRdb, this immuneACCESS dataset retains in-frame rearrangements with V and J assigned. A fraction of the clones does not appear; measured against another copy, unresolved V genes explain less than half of the discrepancy, and the remainder lacks a known reason. That table furnishes V, J and clone size, whereas the DNA furnished D and trimming. The sample data list about 130,000 clones, and roughly 87% of these were observed just once. Together, the top ten hold under 7% of the sample.

This clone has a handful of counts. Its antigen target is currently unknown. Base-call qualities are not available, and no considerably larger clone is one nucleotide away. Overall study outcomes, separate from this receptor: Clinical and demographic metadata were provided uncurated, with the amount varying by source and participant.

This clonotype was sampled from a man older than 75 with active or convalescent COVID-19. Material: peripheral blood.

The CDR3 has the sequence CASQGSRNMNTEAFF. The nucleotide sequence reads as follows: TGTGCCAGTCAGGGATCACGCAACATGAACACTGAAGCTTTCTTT. The sequence is built from TRBV19 and TRBJ1-1, with TRBD1 perhaps the D gene, on 5 matching bases. Including the terminal cysteine and phenylalanine, the CDR3 comprises 15 residues. Left in the record is the CDR3 DNA by itself, 45 bases read in frame from the first base. Cut back by 8 bases and 0 bases, the V and J ends lie 16 bases apart. As encoded in the germline V gene (reference sequence), CDR1 is LNHDA while CDR2 is SQIVND.